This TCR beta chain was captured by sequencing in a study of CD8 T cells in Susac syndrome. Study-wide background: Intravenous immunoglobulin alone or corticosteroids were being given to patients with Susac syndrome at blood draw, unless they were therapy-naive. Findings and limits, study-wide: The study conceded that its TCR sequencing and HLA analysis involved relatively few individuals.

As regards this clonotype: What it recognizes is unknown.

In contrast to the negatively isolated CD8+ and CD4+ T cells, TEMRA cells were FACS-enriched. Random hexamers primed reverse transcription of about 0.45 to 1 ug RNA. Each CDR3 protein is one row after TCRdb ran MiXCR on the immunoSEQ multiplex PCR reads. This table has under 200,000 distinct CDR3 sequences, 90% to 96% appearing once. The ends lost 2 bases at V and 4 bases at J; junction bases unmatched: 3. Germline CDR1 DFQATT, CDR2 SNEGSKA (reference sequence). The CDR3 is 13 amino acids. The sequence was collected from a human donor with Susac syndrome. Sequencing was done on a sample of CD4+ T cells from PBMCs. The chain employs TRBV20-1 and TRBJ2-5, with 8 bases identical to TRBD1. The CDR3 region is CSARQGARETQYF. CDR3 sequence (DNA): TGCAGTGCTAGACAGGGGGCTAGAGAGACCCAGTACTTC.